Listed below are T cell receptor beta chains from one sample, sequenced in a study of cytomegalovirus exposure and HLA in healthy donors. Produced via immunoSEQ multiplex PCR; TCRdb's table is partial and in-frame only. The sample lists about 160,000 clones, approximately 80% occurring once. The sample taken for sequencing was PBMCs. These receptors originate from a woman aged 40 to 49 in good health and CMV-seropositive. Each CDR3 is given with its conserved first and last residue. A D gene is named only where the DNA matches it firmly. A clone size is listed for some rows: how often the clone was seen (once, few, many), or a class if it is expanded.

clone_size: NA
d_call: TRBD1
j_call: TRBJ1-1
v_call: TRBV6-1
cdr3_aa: CASREGAAEAFF
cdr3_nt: TGTGCCAGCAGAGAGGGGGCGGCTGAAGCTTTCTTT

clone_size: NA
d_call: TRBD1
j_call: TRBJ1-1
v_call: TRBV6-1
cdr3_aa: CASSGGQGRGSRANTEAFF
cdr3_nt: TGTGCCAGCAGTGGGGGACAGGGTAGAGGATCTCGGGCGAACACTGAAGCTTTCTTT

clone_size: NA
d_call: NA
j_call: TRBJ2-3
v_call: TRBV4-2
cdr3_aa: CASSPGGGGQGFDTQYF
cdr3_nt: TGTGCCAGCAGCCCAGGAGGAGGGGGCCAGGGCTTCGATACGCAGTATTTT

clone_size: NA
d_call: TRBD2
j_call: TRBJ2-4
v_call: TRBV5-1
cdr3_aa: CASSPEGLAGGAKNSQYF
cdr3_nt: TGCGCCAGCAGCCCGGAGGGACTAGCGGGGGGAGCCAAAAACAGTCAGTACTTC

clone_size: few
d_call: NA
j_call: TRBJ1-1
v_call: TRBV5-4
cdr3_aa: CASSLGGENTEAFF
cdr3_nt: TGTGCCAGCAGCTTGGGGGGGGAGAACACTGAAGCTTTCTTT

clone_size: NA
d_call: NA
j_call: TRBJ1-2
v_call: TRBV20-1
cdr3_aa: CSASQGHGYTF
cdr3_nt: TGCAGTGCGAGCCAGGGTCATGGCTACACCTTC

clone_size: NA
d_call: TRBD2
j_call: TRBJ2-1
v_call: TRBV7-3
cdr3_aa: CASSLLPLGLAGGNEQFF
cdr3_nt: TGTGCCAGCAGCTTACTTCCCTTGGGGCTAGCGGGGGGGAACGAGCAGTTCTTC

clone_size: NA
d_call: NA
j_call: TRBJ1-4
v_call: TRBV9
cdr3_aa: CASSPGNVGFNEKLFF
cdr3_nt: TGTGCCAGCAGCCCGGGGAATGTAGGTTTTAATGAAAAACTGTTTTTT

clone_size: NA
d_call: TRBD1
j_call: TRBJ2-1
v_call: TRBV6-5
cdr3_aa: CASTKQGVNEQFF
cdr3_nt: TGTGCCAGCACAAAACAGGGGGTGAATGAGCAGTTCTTC

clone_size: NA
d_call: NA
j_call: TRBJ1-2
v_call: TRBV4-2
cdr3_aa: CASSQEPGVGYGYTF
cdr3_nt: TGTGCCAGCAGCCAAGAGCCGGGGGTAGGCTATGGCTACACCTTC

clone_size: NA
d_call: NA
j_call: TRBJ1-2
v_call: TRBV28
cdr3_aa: CASSLAGSTLDYGYTF
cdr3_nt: TGTGCCAGCAGTTTGGCAGGAAGTACCCTTGACTATGGCTACACCTTC

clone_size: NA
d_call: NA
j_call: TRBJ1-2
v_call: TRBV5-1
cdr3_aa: CASTRTETDGYTF
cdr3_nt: TGCGCCAGCACGAGGACAGAAACAGATGGCTACACCTTC

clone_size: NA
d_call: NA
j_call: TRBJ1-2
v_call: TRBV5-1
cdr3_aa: CASSFGGLTEGYTF
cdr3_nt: TGCGCCAGCAGCTTCGGGGGACTGACGGAAGGCTACACCTTC

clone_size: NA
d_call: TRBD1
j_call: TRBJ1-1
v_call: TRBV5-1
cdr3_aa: CASSLVPQGANTNTEAFF
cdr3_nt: TGCGCCAGCAGCTTGGTTCCTCAGGGGGCCAATACGAACACTGAAGCTTTCTTT

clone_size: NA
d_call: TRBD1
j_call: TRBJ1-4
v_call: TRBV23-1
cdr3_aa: CASSQSAQGAYEKLFF
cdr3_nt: TGCGCCAGCAGTCAAAGCGCCCAGGGGGCCTATGAAAAACTGTTTTTT

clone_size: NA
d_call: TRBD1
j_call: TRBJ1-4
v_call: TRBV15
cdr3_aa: CATSRDSGGFEKLFF
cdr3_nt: TGTGCCACCAGCAGAGATTCAGGGGGGTTTGAAAAACTGTTTTTT

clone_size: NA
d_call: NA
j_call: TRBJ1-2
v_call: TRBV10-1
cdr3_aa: CCPGGYTF
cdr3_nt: TGTTGTCCGGGGGGCTACACCTTC

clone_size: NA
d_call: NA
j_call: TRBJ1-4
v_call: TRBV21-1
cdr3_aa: CASIHGARDYRGEKLFF
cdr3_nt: TGTGCCAGCATCCACGGAGCGAGGGACTACCGAGGGGAAAAACTGTTTTTT

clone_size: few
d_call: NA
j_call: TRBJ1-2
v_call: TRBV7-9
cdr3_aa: CASSLEQGPYGYTF
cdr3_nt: TGTGCCAGCAGCTTAGAGCAGGGGCCCTATGGCTACACCTTC

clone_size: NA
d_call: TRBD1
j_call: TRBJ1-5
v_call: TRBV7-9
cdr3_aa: CASSLGGQGGNQPQHF
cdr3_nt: TGTGCCAGCAGCTTAGGGGGACAGGGAGGCAATCAGCCCCAGCATTTT

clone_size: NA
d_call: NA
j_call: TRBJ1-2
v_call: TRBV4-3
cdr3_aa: CASSQEPTGNYGYTF
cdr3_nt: TGCGCCAGCAGCCAAGAACCCACAGGAAACTATGGCTACACCTTC

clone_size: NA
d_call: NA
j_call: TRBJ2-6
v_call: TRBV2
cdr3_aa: CASSEAGRAAGANVLTF
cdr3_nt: TGTGCCAGCAGTGAAGCCGGCAGGGCAGCTGGGGCCAACGTCCTGACTTTC

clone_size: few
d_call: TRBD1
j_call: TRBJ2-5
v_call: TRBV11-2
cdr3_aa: CASEGAGETQYF
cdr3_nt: TGTGCCAGCGAGGGGGCCGGGGAGACCCAGTACTTC